A single sample gave rise to the 3 T cell receptor beta chains below, sequenced in a study of blood T cell repertoires in COVID-19. The method was immunoSEQ multiplex PCR; TCRdb's version includes in-frame clones alone and lacks a portion of them. Here the sample spans roughly 35,000 clones, 78% being singletons. The sequenced material came from peripheral blood. Receptor source: an elderly man with acute or convalescent COVID-19.

This clone was counted between two and nine times. The chain uses TRBV5-1 and TRBJ1-6, with D possibly being TRBD1 (6 bases). CDR1 and CDR2 (germline): SGHRS, YFSETQ. Trimming removed 0 bases at V and 3 bases at J, with 19 bases between. The CDR3 has 19 amino acids. CDR3 coding DNA: TGCGCCAGCAGCTTGGGCGAACTGCCAGGGGCCAACTATAATTCACCCCTCCACTTT. It yields the protein CASSLGELPGANYNSPLHF.

This chain links TRBV4-2 with TRBJ2-7; tentative D call: TRBD2 (6 bases). From germline, CDR1 is LGHNA and CDR2 YNFKEQ. This CDR3 region has 14 residues. Trimming cost V 3 bases and J 3 bases, with 12 bases left between them. The CDR3 reads CASSQGGTSYEQYF. Written as DNA, the CDR3 is TGTGCCAGCAGCCAGGGGGGAACTAGCTACGAGCAGTACTTC.

The chain combines TRBV7-2 with TRBJ2-7; TRBD1 might be the D (5 bases). In germline, CDR1 is SGHTA, CDR2 FQGNSA. Trimming removed 2 bases at V and 5 bases at J, with 19 bases between. The CDR3 spans 16 residues. The CDR3 sequence is CASSLWGSRSSHEQYF. The CDR3 region has the DNA TGTGCCAGCAGCTTATGGGGCAGCCGATCATCCCACGAGCAGTACTTC.